This T cell receptor (beta chain) was identified in a study of blood T cell repertoires in COVID-19. J lost 6 bases, V lost 0 bases, and 7 bases had no gene match. Per the germline V gene, CDR1 is MNHEY and CDR2 is SVGAGI. The CDR3 covers 16 residues. The assay was immunoSEQ multiplex PCR, and TCRdb's table has in-frame clones only and misses some. The sample has 90,000 to 150,000 clones, approximately 81% seen once. This sequence originates from a man between 60 and 75 years old with acute or convalescent COVID-19. Sequencing was carried out using peripheral blood. The chain links TRBV6-5 to TRBJ1-5; 8 nucleotides match TRBD1. CDR3 amino acids: CASSYSWTGRGQPQHF. Here the CDR3 DNA reads TGTGCCAGCAGTTACTCATGGACAGGGAGAGGTCAGCCCCAGCATTTT.